These T cell receptor beta chains were read from a single sample in a study of cytomegalovirus exposure and HLA in healthy donors. Sequencing was performed with immunoSEQ multiplex PCR; in TCRdb, only in-frame clones are kept and a portion is missing. The sample lists roughly 130,000 clones, around 80% occurring once. The sample comprised PBMCs. These receptors were collected from a man in his forties in good health and CMV-seronegative. The CDR3 runs from the conserved cysteine through the conserved F or W. Fields, in order: D gene, clone size, V gene, J gene, CDR3 protein, CDR3 DNA. The D gene is left open where the match is weak. Rows give clone size only sometimes, using once, few, many, or a class for an expanded clone.

NA,NA,TRBV5-1,TRBJ2-3,CASSTGLSTDTQYF,TGCGCCAGCAGCACGGGACTTTCCACAGATACGCAGTATTTT
NA,NA,TRBV6-4,TRBJ2-1,CASSDTGTPVNEQFF,TGTGCCAGCAGTGACACCGGGACACCGGTGAATGAGCAGTTCTTC
NA,medium-sized,TRBV15,TRBJ2-2,CATSSASSGTGELFF,TGTGCCACCAGCAGCGCCAGCTCGGGCACCGGGGAGCTGTTTTTT
TRBD2,NA,TRBV7-9,TRBJ2-3,CSSRSSRLAATDTQYF,TGTTCCAGCAGGAGCTCCAGACTAGCGGCTACAGATACGCAGTATTTT
TRBD2,NA,TRBV19,TRBJ2-7,CTSSPSGAGYYEQYF,TGTACCAGTAGTCCAAGCGGGGCGGGCTACTACGAGCAGTACTTC
NA,NA,TRBV4-1,TRBJ1-1,CASSQERGGTEAFF,TGCGCCAGCAGCCAAGAAAGGGGGGGCACTGAAGCTTTCTTT
NA,once,TRBV14,TRBJ2-7,CASSQGHGYEQYF,TGTGCCAGCAGCCAAGGACACGGATACGAGCAGTACTTC
NA,NA,TRBV7-8,TRBJ2-6,CASSLAGFGANVLTF,TGTGCCAGCAGCTTAGCCGGGTTTGGGGCCAACGTCCTGACTTTC
NA,NA,TRBV28,TRBJ2-1,CASSFAVDPRSGEQFF,TGTGCCAGCAGTTTCGCAGTAGACCCCCGATCGGGTGAGCAGTTCTTC
TRBD1,NA,TRBV27,TRBJ2-1,CASSPQTGYNEQFF,TGTGCCAGCAGTCCACAGACAGGGTACAATGAGCAGTTCTTC
NA,NA,TRBV28,TRBJ1-4,CASSFRGGNEKLFF,TGTGCCAGCAGTTTCCGTGGAGGAAATGAAAAACTGTTTTTT
TRBD2,NA,TRBV29-1,TRBJ2-3,CSVEGLAGVGTDTQYF,TGCAGCGTTGAAGGGCTAGCGGGGGTGGGCACAGATACGCAGTATTTT
NA,NA,TRBV4-3,TRBJ1-2,CASSQEFEPPNYGYTF,TGCGCCAGCAGCCAAGAATTCGAGCCCCCTAACTATGGCTACACCTTC
TRBD1,NA,TRBV28,TRBJ2-5,CASSLDRGLRTQYF,TGTGCCAGCAGTTTAGACAGGGGGCTTAGGACCCAGTACTTC
NA,NA,TRBV6-1,TRBJ2-7,CASSSRRESDEQYF,TGTGCCAGCAGTTCCAGGAGGGAGAGCGACGAGCAGTACTTC
NA,NA,TRBV10-3,TRBJ2-2,CAISGLDQTGELFF,TGTGCCATCAGTGGTCTAGACCAAACCGGGGAGCTGTTTTTT
TRBD2,few,TRBV6-1,TRBJ2-1,CASSEMASGSSYNEQFF,TGTGCCAGCAGTGAAATGGCTAGCGGGAGCTCCTACAATGAGCAGTTCTTC
NA,NA,TRBV11-1,TRBJ2-2,CASSFVVRSSPKTGELFF,TGTGCCAGCAGCTTTGTCGTTAGATCATCCCCAAAGACCGGGGAGCTGTTTTTT
TRBD2,once,TRBV4-1,TRBJ2-3,CASSLGGVSTDTQYF,TGCGCCAGCAGCCTCGGGGGGGTGAGCACAGATACGCAGTATTTT
NA,once,TRBV7-7,TRBJ2-2,CASSLGARGDTGELFF,TGTGCCAGCAGCTTAGGTGCCAGGGGTGACACCGGGGAGCTGTTTTTT
TRBD1,NA,TRBV6-5,TRBJ2-7,CASSYGTGRLAYEQYF,TGTGCCAGCAGTTACGGGACAGGGAGGTTAGCCTACGAGCAGTACTTC
NA,NA,TRBV18,TRBJ1-1,CASSPNGVYTEAFF,TGTGCCAGCTCACCAAACGGGGTTTACACTGAAGCTTTCTTT
NA,few,TRBV7-2,TRBJ2-5,CASSYRVQETQYF,TGTGCCAGCAGCTACAGGGTCCAAGAGACCCAGTACTTC
NA,NA,TRBV5-6,TRBJ2-7,CASSLGYGFNEQYF,TGTGCCAGCAGCTTGGGTTATGGCTTCAACGAGCAGTACTTC
TRBD2,NA,TRBV10-1,TRBJ2-2,CASSPQGLAGGDTGELFF,TGCGCCAGCAGCCCCCAGGGACTAGCGGGAGGGGACACCGGGGAGCTGTTTTTT
NA,NA,TRBV11-2,TRBJ2-5,CASTTAGGAQETQYF,TGTGCCAGCACCACAGCTGGGGGGGCACAAGAGACCCAGTACTTC
NA,NA,TRBV19,TRBJ2-7,CASSISRGFYEQYF,TGTGCCAGTAGTATCTCACGAGGATTCTACGAGCAGTACTTC
NA,NA,TRBV19,TRBJ2-1,CASSTDLSPTEQFF,TGTGCCAGTAGTACCGACTTGTCCCCCACTGAGCAGTTCTTC
NA,NA,TRBV19,TRBJ2-3,CASGVSDTQYF,TGTGCCTCGGGGGTCTCAGATACGCAGTATTTT
NA,once,TRBV28,TRBJ1-6,CASSSRSGRPPLHF,TGTGCCAGCAGTTCAAGATCAGGGAGGCCACCCCTCCACTTT
NA,NA,TRBV10-1,TRBJ2-7,CASSESWGPSRDEQYF,TGCGCCAGCAGTGAGTCCTGGGGTCCCAGCAGGGACGAGCAGTACTTC
TRBD2,NA,TRBV14,TRBJ2-5,CASSPRTSGETQYF,TGTGCCAGCAGCCCGAGGACTAGCGGAGAGACCCAGTACTTC
TRBD2,NA,TRBV10-3,TRBJ2-7,CAMGTSGTYEQYF,TGTGCCATGGGGACTAGCGGGACCTACGAGCAGTACTTC
NA,few,TRBV7-9,TRBJ2-1,CASSLGENNEQFF,TGTGCCAGCAGCTTAGGAGAAAACAATGAGCAGTTCTTC
TRBD1,NA,TRBV2,TRBJ1-1,CASSEFGTVPEAFF,TGTGCCAGCAGTGAATTCGGGACAGTACCTGAAGCTTTCTTT
TRBD2,NA,TRBV19,TRBJ2-5,CASSIRTSGAPQETQYF,TGTGCCAGTAGTATTCGGACTAGCGGGGCCCCCCAAGAGACCCAGTACTTC
TRBD1,NA,TRBV10-3,TRBJ2-3,CAISSAPGQEYTDTQYF,TGTGCCATCAGTTCTGCGCCGGGACAGGAATACACAGATACGCAGTATTTT
NA,NA,TRBV6-1,TRBJ1-3,CASSQGSTDF,TGTGCCAGTTCTCAGGGGAGCACAGATTTT
NA,NA,TRBV4-1,TRBJ2-5,CASSQTRETQYF,TGCGCCAGCAGCCAAACTCGAGAGACCCAGTACTTC
NA,few,TRBV2,TRBJ2-6,CASKTSNVLTF,TGTGCCAGCAAGACTTCCAACGTCCTGACTTTC
TRBD2,once,TRBV11-3,TRBJ2-1,CASSFRGTSGGNNEQFF,TGTGCCAGCAGCTTCAGGGGGACTAGCGGGGGAAACAATGAGCAGTTCTTC
NA,NA,TRBV18,TRBJ1-6,CASSRVGAQIHF,TGTGCCAGCTCACGGGTGGGGGCGCAGATCCACTTT
NA,once,TRBV5-1,TRBJ2-1,CASSLRLATPQDEQFF,TGCGCCAGCAGCTTGAGGCTAGCCACCCCGCAAGATGAGCAGTTCTTC
TRBD1,NA,TRBV11-2,TRBJ1-6,CASSTRGQGATSPLHF,TGTGCCAGCAGCACCCGAGGACAGGGAGCAACTTCACCCCTCCACTTT
TRBD1,few,TRBV4-1,TRBJ1-2,CASSDRDRGEYGYTF,TGCGCCAGCAGCGACCGGGACAGGGGGGAGTATGGCTACACCTTC
TRBD1,NA,TRBV19,TRBJ1-1,CASNIDRGNTEAFF,TGTGCCAGTAATATAGACAGGGGGAACACTGAAGCTTTCTTT